This T cell receptor beta chain was profiled in a study of spatial heterogeneity in lung cancer. Across the study: The donors comprised about 65 untreated early-stage non-small cell lung cancer patients. Taken at a median of approximately two years after resection, follow-up PBMC samples underwent sequencing when available.

This clonotype has more than one count but fewer than ten. This sample's time point: blood at routine non-recurrence follow-up after resection. Whole RNA from tumor, nontumor lung or frozen PBMC was sequenced unsorted. Carried by each TCR cDNA molecule was a unique molecular identifier. MiXCR, applied by TCRdb to the 5' RACE reads, yields one record per CDR3 protein. The data hold about 120,000 distinct CDR3 sequences, with over 9% observed a single time. Trimming took 5 bases from V and 8 from J; bases not matched to a gene: 8. Per germline, CDR1 SGHTA and CDR2 FQGTGA. The CDR3 has 14 residues. The gene calls are TRBV7-3 and TRBJ2-1, with 8 bases fitting TRBD2. The source of this sequence is a male donor with early-stage non-small cell lung cancer. Sequenced material: PBMCs, taken at follow-up. The CDR3 sequence: CASSLGTRWDEQFF. The CDR3 DNA sequence: TGTGCCAGCAGCCTGGGGACTAGGTGGGATGAGCAGTTCTTC.